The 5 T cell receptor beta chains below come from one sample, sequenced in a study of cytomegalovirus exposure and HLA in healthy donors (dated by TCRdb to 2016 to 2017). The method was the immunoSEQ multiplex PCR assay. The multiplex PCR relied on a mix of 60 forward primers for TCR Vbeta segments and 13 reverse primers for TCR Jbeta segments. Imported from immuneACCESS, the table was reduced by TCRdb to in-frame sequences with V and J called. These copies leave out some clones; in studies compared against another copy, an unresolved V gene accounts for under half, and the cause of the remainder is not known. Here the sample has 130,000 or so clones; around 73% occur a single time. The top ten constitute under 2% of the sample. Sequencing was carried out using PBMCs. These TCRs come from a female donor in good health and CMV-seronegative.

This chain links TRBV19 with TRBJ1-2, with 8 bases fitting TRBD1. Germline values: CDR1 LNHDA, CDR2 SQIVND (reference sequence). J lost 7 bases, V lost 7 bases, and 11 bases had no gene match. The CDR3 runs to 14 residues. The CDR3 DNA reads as TGTGCCAGTAACCCAGGGGGCGAAATGCGTGGCTACACCTTC. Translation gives CASNPGGEMRGYTF.

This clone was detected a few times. The CDR3 sequence: CASRKTGFDQPQHF. CDR3 DNA sequence: TGTGCCAGCAGGAAGACAGGGTTCGATCAGCCCCAGCATTTT. The chain uses TRBV25-1 and TRBJ1-5, with TRBD1 matching 7 bases. The CDR3 is 14 residues long. J gave up 5 bases and V 6 bases, and 7 bases lay outside the gene matches. The germline V gene has CDR1 MGHDK and CDR2 SYGVNS.

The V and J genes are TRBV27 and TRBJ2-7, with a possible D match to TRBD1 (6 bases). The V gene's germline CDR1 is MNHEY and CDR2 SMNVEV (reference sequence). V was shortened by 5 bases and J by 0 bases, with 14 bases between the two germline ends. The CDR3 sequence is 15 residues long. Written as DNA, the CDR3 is TGTGCCAGCAGTCCTCGACAGGCCCTCTCCTACGAGCAGTACTTC. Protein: CASSPRQALSYEQYF.

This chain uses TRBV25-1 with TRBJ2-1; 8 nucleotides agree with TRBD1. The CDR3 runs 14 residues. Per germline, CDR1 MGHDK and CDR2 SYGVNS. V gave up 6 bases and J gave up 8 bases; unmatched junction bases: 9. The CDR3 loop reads CASSPGQGMHEQFF. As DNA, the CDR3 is TGTGCCAGCAGCCCCGGACAGGGTATGCATGAGCAGTTCTTC.

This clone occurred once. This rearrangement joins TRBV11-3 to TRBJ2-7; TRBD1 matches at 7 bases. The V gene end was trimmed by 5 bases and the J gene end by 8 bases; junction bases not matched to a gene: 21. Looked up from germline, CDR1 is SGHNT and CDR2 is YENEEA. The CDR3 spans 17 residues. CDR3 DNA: TGTGCCAGCAGCACCTACCAGGAAGGGACAGAAACTTTCAAGCAGTACTTC. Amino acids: CASSTYQEGTETFKQYF.